This T cell receptor (beta chain) was captured in a study of blood T cell repertoires in COVID-19 (TCRdb year 2020). Some background on the complete study: Samples from collaborators originated in the United States, Italy and Spain and spanned both the acute and convalescent phases of COVID-19. The material from the prospective study consisted of cDNA or gDNA derived from T cells, B-cell-depleted T cells, or PBMCs. Subjects who had been exposed to COVID-19, were actively infected with it, or had recovered from it provided the deeply sampled blood TCRbeta repertoires that made up the dataset. The repertoires were made available in a free public database intended to serve as a resource for research on the immune response to SARS-CoV-2. The samples were drawn from the first 160 participants of the ongoing ImmuneRACE study and from 1,254 subjects provided by 6 global collaborators. Nearly every sample came with metadata listing a de-identified subject ID, COVID-19 status, age in years and sex. Where available, HLA class I and class II types were obtained from metadata supplied by the sample provider rather than from assay-based typing.

TCRbeta CDR3 regions were amplified from genomic DNA by means of the immunoSEQ Assay, a bias-controlled multiplex PCR. The authors' analysis ran thus. Within the assay, amplification of reference gene primers was used to estimate how many nucleated cells each sample contained. To quantify the absolute abundance of each unique TCRbeta CDR3 rearrangement, sequence reads were collapsed and filtered. For each sample, productive Simpson clonality was calculated by taking the square root of Simpson's diversity index across productive rearrangements. What TCRdb holds here is the immuneACCESS table cut down to in-frame rearrangements. Part of the clones is not present; checked against another copy, under half of the missing clones reflect an unresolved V gene, and the others are unexplained. V, J and clone size were drawn from that table, and D and trimming were deduced from the DNA. The sample table holds 120,000 or so clones, of which around nine tenths were seen once. The ten largest clones capture 3.3% of the sample.

Results and caveats for the whole study, not just this receptor: Clinical and demographic metadata were provided uncurated, with the amount varying by source and participant.

From a lookup of the germline V gene, CDR1 and CDR2 are MDHEN and SYDVKM. The CDR3 covers 15 residues, taking in both the cysteine and the phenylalanine. Only the CDR3 DNA is retained, 45 bases long and in frame from the first base. Trimmed from V: 6 bases; trimmed from J: 5 bases; junction bases lacking a gene match: 8. Whole blood was collected in K2EDTA tubes by collaborating institutions according to the institutions' own protocols. For TCRbeta analysis, collaborators shipped samples in one of three forms: frozen whole blood, isolated PBMCs, or DNA extracted from either of those sample types. This clone has just one count. The specificity of this receptor is unknown. One base away there is no much larger clone; base qualities are not given.

This TCR derives from a woman between 50 and 59 years old with acute or convalescent COVID-19. The chain links TRBV28 with TRBJ2-7; TRBD2 lines up with 12 middle nucleotides. Sequenced material: peripheral blood. The sequence in DNA is TGTGCCAGCAGCCCCCAGACTAGCGGGAGTGACGAGCAGTACTTC. Its protein product is CASSPQTSGSDEQYF.